The 30 T cell receptor beta chains below come from one sample, sequenced in a study of T cells in Graves' hyperthyroidism and ophthalmopathy. RNA transcripts gave rise to amplified TCR beta CDR3 regions. During a first-round RT-PCR of the TCR CDR3, the HTBI primer set was used. One entry per CDR3 protein results from TCRdb running MiXCR on the multiplex PCR reads. The sample shows approximately 320,000 distinct CDR3 sequences, roughly 17% of them seen only once. Sequences were obtained from blood. The receptors here all came from a man in his thirties or forties with Graves' hyperthyroidism.

This clonotype was recorded many times. The V call is TRBV2, the J call TRBJ2-1; D remains unclear. Germline values: CDR1 SNHLY, CDR2 FYNNEI. The CDR3 runs to 15 residues. Trimming removed 5 bases at V and 9 bases at J, with 20 bases between. CDR3: CASSKAGGRFSEQFF. In DNA form, the CDR3 reads TGTGCCAGCAGTAAGGCAGGCGGTCGTTTTAGTGAGCAGTTCTTC. Drawing the rest from reference TRBV2 and TRBJ2-1, the complete variable domain is EPEVTQTPSHQVTQMGQEVILRCVPISNHLYFYWYRQILGQKVEFLVSFYNNEISEKSEIFDDQFSVERPDGSNFTLKIRSTKLEDSAMYFCASSKAGGRFSEQFFGPGTRLTVL.

This clonotype appeared a few times. The chain joins TRBV15 to TRBJ2-1; 7 nucleotides align to TRBD2. V gave up 4 bases and J gave up 0 bases; unmatched junction bases: 3. CDR3 length: 15 residues. Germline V gene data show CDR1 as LNHNV and CDR2 as YYDKDF (reference sequence). The CDR3 here is CATSNIAGSYNEQFF. The CDR3 coding sequence is TGTGCCACCAGCAACATAGCGGGCTCCTACAATGAGCAGTTCTTC.

J is TRBJ2-3 and V is TRBV19; TRBD1 matches 7 bases. CDR1 is LNHDA and CDR2 is SQIVND in the germline V gene (reference sequence). With V trimmed by 2 bases and J by 2 bases, 13 bases remained unmatched. The CDR3 contains 18 residues. The CDR3 protein is CASSILGGRGYSTDTQYF. The CDR3 coding sequence is TGTGCCAGTAGTATACTAGGCGGCAGGGGGTATTCCACAGATACGCAGTATTTT.

The chain carries TRBV19 and TRBJ1-5; perhaps TRBD1 as D (5 bases). Germline loops: CDR1 LNHDA, CDR2 SQIVND (reference sequence). The CDR3 is 15 residues long. V lost 11 bases, J lost 1 base, and 18 bases lay in between. The CDR3 loop is CACRVGHPSNQPQHF. The DNA for the CDR3 is TGTGCCTGCCGGGTCGGACACCCGAGCAATCAGCCCCAGCATTTT.

There are a few counts of this clonotype. A read error may be the cause here, since a much bigger clone is one base away. The gene calls are TRBV6-1 and TRBJ1-1; TRBD1 matches 8 bases. V lost 8 bases, J lost 4 bases, and 21 bases stayed unmatched. The CDR3 contains 18 residues. CDR1 and CDR2 from the germline V gene are MNHNS and SASEGT. The CDR3 DNA sequence: TGTGCCAGCGACACCGGACAGGGCCTACTCGAGATGAGCACTGAAGCTTTCTTT. This codes for CASDTGQGLLEMSTEAFF.

The gene calls are TRBV4-1 and TRBJ2-7, with 10 bases that match TRBD1. The CDR3 length is 18 residues. CDR1 and CDR2 (germline): MGHRA, YSYEKL. Trimming cost V 4 bases and J 1 base; bases outside gene matches: 13. The CDR3 sequence is CASSPTGQGTRRSYEQYF. The CDR3 coding sequence is TGCGCCAGCAGCCCCACGGGACAGGGGACGCGCAGGTCCTACGAGCAGTACTTC.

In its sample, this clonotype was seen a few times. A read error may account for a junction end that differs from germline. CDR3 sequence (DNA): TGTGCCAGCAGTCCTTCAGCCTCCGGGACAGGCGCCTTC. Translation: CASSPSASGTGAF. The V call is TRBV7-8, the J call TRBJ1-2, with 8 nucleotides matching TRBD1. The CDR3 is made up of 13 amino acids. Germline-derived CDR1 and CDR2 are SGHVS and FQNEAQ.

Many counts were recorded for this clonotype. The chain has TRBV6-1 and TRBJ1-1, with TRBD1 matching 7 bases. After removal of 4 bases from V and 5 bases from J, the junction contained 7 bases not matched to a gene. Germline CDR1 is MNHNS and CDR2 is SASEGT. CDR3 length: 14 amino acids. CDR3 nucleotide sequence: TGTGCCAGCAGTGCCCGACAGGGCCGAACTGAAGCTTTCTTT. The encoded protein is CASSARQGRTEAFF.

This clonotype occurred many times. This chain links TRBV6-1 with TRBJ1-2; a possible D gene is TRBD1 (6 bases). V lost 0 bases to trimming and J lost 8 bases, with 25 bases between them. The V gene's germline CDR1 is MNHNS and CDR2 SASEGT. The CDR3 runs to 18 residues. CDR3 bases: TGTGCCAGCAGTGAAGCTACTACCTCGGGGGGCTTCATTAAAGGCTACACCTTC. Protein sequence: CASSEATTSGGFIKGYTF.

This clonotype has ten or more counts. The rearrangement links TRBV7-9 to TRBJ1-2, with D unresolved. Trimming took off 5 bases at V and 5 bases at J, with 12 bases between the two ends. The CDR3 spans 13 residues. Germline CDR1 SEHNR, CDR2 FQNEAQ (reference sequence). CDR3 protein: CASSGTRDYGYTF. The CDR3 coding sequence is TGTGCCAGCAGCGGTACACGGGATTATGGCTACACCTTC.

The chain couples TRBV24-1 to TRBJ2-6, with D unresolved. The CDR3 sequence is 14 residues long. CDR1 KGHDR and CDR2 SFDVKD come from the germline V gene. V was clipped by 3 bases and J by 5 bases, with 7 bases between them. The CDR3 sequence is CATSDPTWANVLTF. The CDR3 coding sequence is TGTGCCACCAGTGATCCCACATGGGCCAACGTCCTGACTTTC.

This clonotype was seen many times. As DNA, the CDR3 is TGTGCCAGCAGTGAAATTAGCGGGAGTTATAATACGCAGTATTTT. Residues: CASSEISGSYNTQYF. The J gene is TRBJ2-3, the V gene TRBV2; 9 bases are shared with TRBD2. V shed 2 bases, J shed 7 bases, and the junction held 7 bases outside the gene matches. CDR1 is SNHLY and CDR2 is FYNNEI in the germline V gene. The CDR3 covers 15 residues.

This clonotype was seen a few times. The chain is built from TRBV24-1 and TRBJ2-7, with no clear D. The CDR3 sequence is 15 residues long. Germline assignment: CDR1 KGHDR and CDR2 SFDVKD. V lost 3 bases and J lost 4, with 15 bases in between. The CDR3 DNA reads as TGTGCCACCAGTGATCCTCATAGTGGGAAGTACGAGCAGTACTTC. This sequence encodes CATSDPHSGKYEQYF.

The chain has TRBV14 and TRBJ1-4; 9 bases are a match to TRBD1. The CDR3 spans 15 residues. V lost 1 base and J lost 7; bases outside the gene matches: 4. CDR1 and CDR2 (germline): SGHDN, FVKESK. The CDR3 sequence is CASSQVDRGSEKLFF. Here the CDR3 DNA reads TGTGCCAGCAGCCAAGTGGACAGGGGAAGTGAAAAACTGTTTTTT.

The chain joins TRBV9 to TRBJ2-7, with 14 nucleotides matching TRBD2. Trimming cost V 2 bases and J 6 bases; bases outside gene matches: 1. The CDR3 covers 14 residues. From germline, CDR1 is SGDLS and CDR2 YYNGEE. The CDR3 loop reads CASSVGLAGAEQYF. The DNA for the CDR3 is TGTGCCAGCAGCGTGGGACTAGCGGGAGCCGAGCAGTACTTC. Filled out from reference TRBV9 and TRBJ2-7, the complete variable domain reads DSGVTQTPKHLITATGQRVTLRCSPRSGDLSVYWYQQSLDQGLQFLIQYYNGEERAKGNILERFSAQQFPDLHSELNLSSLELGDSALYFCASSVGLAGAEQYFGPGTRLTVT.

This clonotype showed up many times. The CDR3 loop reads CASRGTIYEQYF. The CDR3 DNA reads TGTGCCAGCAGGGGGACTATCTACGAGCAGTACTTC. The chain carries TRBV12-3 or TRBV12-4 and TRBJ2-7; the match to TRBD2 covers 7 bases. CDR3 length: 12 residues. V shed 6 bases and J 3 bases; nucleotides not matched to a gene: 2.

This clonotype has at least ten counts. This rearrangement joins TRBV6-1 to TRBJ2-3, with 8 bases fitting TRBD1. J lost 4 bases, V lost 6 bases, and 6 bases had no gene match. CDR1 and CDR2 from the germline V gene are MNHNS and SASEGT. This CDR3 is built from 14 residues. The CDR3 here is CASSNGQGSDTQYF. Written as DNA, the CDR3 is TGTGCCAGCAGCAACGGACAGGGCTCAGATACGCAGTATTTT.

The gene calls are TRBV10-3 and TRBJ2-1; D possibly uses TRBD1 or TRBD2 (6 bases each). In germline, CDR1 is ENHRY, CDR2 SYGVKD. V lost 8 bases and J lost 5, with 19 bases in between. CDR3 length: 15 residues. The DNA of the CDR3 is TGTGCCATCGCCCCAGGGGATAGCGGAGACAATGAGCAGTTCTTC. Amino acid sequence: CAIAPGDSGDNEQFF.

At least ten counts were recorded for this clonotype. The rearrangement uses TRBV30 and TRBJ1-1; D gene uncertain. V was pared by 2 bases and J by 6 bases, with 7 bases between. The CDR3 spans 11 residues. CDR1 GTSNPN and CDR2 SVGIG come from the germline V gene (reference sequence). The CDR3 protein is CAWSKVPEAFF. CDR3 coding DNA: TGTGCCTGGAGTAAGGTCCCTGAAGCTTTCTTT.

The chain links TRBV19 to TRBJ2-3; the match to TRBD2 covers 9 bases. CDR1 is LNHDA, CDR2 SQIVND, per germline (reference sequence). The V segment lost 4 bases and the J segment 1 base; nucleotides outside the gene matches: 6. The CDR3 has 16 residues. CDR3 in DNA: TGTGCCAGTAGTACTAGCGGGAATTGGGGCACAGATACGCAGTATTTT. It specifies CASSTSGNWGTDTQYF.

This clonotype was seen repeatedly, ten times or more. CDR3 coding DNA: TGTGCCTGGAGTGTCGGGAGGAACACCGGGGAGCTGTTTTTT. It specifies CAWSVGRNTGELFF. This chain links TRBV30 with TRBJ2-2; D possibly corresponds to TRBD2 (6 bases). The V and J ends lost 0 bases and 1 base respectively, with 6 bases between them. The CDR3 sequence is 14 residues long. Germline-derived CDR1 and CDR2 are GTSNPN and SVGIG (reference sequence).

In this sample, this clonotype turned up many times. The V gene is TRBV3-1, the J gene TRBJ2-7; possible D gene TRBD1, 6 bases. This CDR3 contains 13 residues. V was cut by 5 bases and J by 7 bases, with 15 bases left in between. CDR1 and CDR2 (germline): LGHDT, YNNKEL (reference sequence). CDR3: CASSGTNREEQYF. CDR3 DNA sequence: TGTGCCAGCAGCGGGACCAACAGGGAAGAGCAGTACTTC.

The sample holds many counts of this clonotype. The rearrangement links TRBV12-3 or TRBV12-4 to TRBJ2-1; TRBD1 matches 7 bases. The CDR3 is 15 amino acids. The trim removed 4 bases at V and 5 bases at J, leaving 8 bases unmatched. This chain's CDR3 is CASSSPDRAHNEQFF. DNA for the CDR3: TGTGCCAGCAGTTCCCCTGACAGGGCCCACAATGAGCAGTTCTTC.

This clonotype has a handful of counts. For the CDR3, the DNA is TGTGCCAGCAGCCCCGAAAGCAGAAATTCACCCCTCCACTTT. It encodes CASSPESRNSPLHF. The chain joins TRBV9 to TRBJ1-6; D remains ambiguous. This CDR3 has 14 amino acids. CDR1 is SGDLS and CDR2 is YYNGEE in the germline V gene. V was pared by 4 bases and J by 7 bases, with 12 bases between. Together with reference TRBV9 and TRBJ1-6, the CDR3 gives the full variable domain: DSGVTQTPKHLITATGQRVTLRCSPRSGDLSVYWYQQSLDQGLQFLIQYYNGEERAKGNILERFSAQQFPDLHSELNLSSLELGDSALYFCASSPESRNSPLHFGNGTRLTVT.

This sequence joins TRBV20-1 and TRBJ2-7, with 7 bases fitting TRBD1. The CDR3 covers 13 residues. Germline V lookup: CDR1 DFQATT, CDR2 SNEGSKA (reference sequence). Trimming removed 3 bases from V and 3 bases from J; junction bases left unmatched: 5. The CDR3 loop is CSARDRPGYEQYF. The CDR3 nucleotides read TGCAGTGCTAGGGACAGGCCTGGCTACGAGCAGTACTTC.

In this sample, this clonotype turned up a few times. The V call is TRBV30, the J call TRBJ2-2, with D possibly matching TRBD1 (5 bases). This CDR3 is 16 amino acids long. Germline V CDR1 and CDR2: GTSNPN, SVGIG (reference sequence). V lost 0 bases and J lost 2, with 13 bases in between. The DNA of the CDR3 is TGTGCCTGGAGTGTATTTTTTGGACAAAACACCGGGGAGCTGTTTTTT. This codes for CAWSVFFGQNTGELFF.

This clonotype was observed a few times. The chain couples TRBV25-1 to TRBJ1-6; D is possibly TRBD1 (5 bases). The CDR3 loop spans 15 amino acids. V lost 9 bases, J lost 4 bases, and 16 bases lay in between. Germline loops: CDR1 MGHDK, CDR2 SYGVNS. Here the CDR3 DNA reads TGTGCCAGTACCCTCGGGACCGGTTATAATTCACCCCTCCACTTT. Its protein product is CASTLGTGYNSPLHF. Using reference TRBV25-1 and TRBJ1-6 for the parts outside the CDR3, the full variable domain is EADIYQTPRYLVIGTGKKITLECSQTMGHDKMYWYQQDPGMELHLIHYSYGVNSTEKGDLSSESTVSRIRTEHFPLTLESARPSHTSQYLCASTLGTGYNSPLHFGNGTRLTVT.

This clonotype was counted ten times or more. The chain links TRBV5-1 to TRBJ1-2; 12 nucleotides align to TRBD1. Germline V lookup: CDR1 SGHRS, CDR2 YFSETQ. J gave up 7 bases and V 4 bases, and 5 bases lay outside the gene matches. This CDR3 is built from 14 residues. CDR3: CASSPGQGAGGYTF. The DNA for the CDR3 is TGCGCCAGCAGCCCGGGACAGGGGGCCGGTGGCTACACCTTC.

This clonotype was observed many times. The V call is TRBV7-3, the J call TRBJ2-7; no firm D call. Between the trimmed V and J ends, which lost 2 bases and 3 bases, there was a span of 11 bases. Looked up from germline, CDR1 is SGHTA and CDR2 is FQGTGA. The CDR3 runs 14 residues. The CDR3 DNA sequence: TGTGCCAGCAGCTTACAAGGCGGATACTACGAGCAGTACTTC. This gives the protein CASSLQGGYYEQYF.

This clonotype was recorded at least ten times. V and J are TRBV28 and TRBJ2-1, with TRBD2 matching over 10 bases. The CDR3 extends over 16 amino acids. Germline lookup yields CDR1 MDHEN and CDR2 SYDVKM. V dropped 5 bases and J dropped 3; count of bases not matched to a gene: 7. The CDR3 nucleotides are TGTGCCAGCAGTCGGCTAGCGGGAGTCTTCTACAATGAGCAGTTCTTC. Its protein is CASSRLAGVFYNEQFF.